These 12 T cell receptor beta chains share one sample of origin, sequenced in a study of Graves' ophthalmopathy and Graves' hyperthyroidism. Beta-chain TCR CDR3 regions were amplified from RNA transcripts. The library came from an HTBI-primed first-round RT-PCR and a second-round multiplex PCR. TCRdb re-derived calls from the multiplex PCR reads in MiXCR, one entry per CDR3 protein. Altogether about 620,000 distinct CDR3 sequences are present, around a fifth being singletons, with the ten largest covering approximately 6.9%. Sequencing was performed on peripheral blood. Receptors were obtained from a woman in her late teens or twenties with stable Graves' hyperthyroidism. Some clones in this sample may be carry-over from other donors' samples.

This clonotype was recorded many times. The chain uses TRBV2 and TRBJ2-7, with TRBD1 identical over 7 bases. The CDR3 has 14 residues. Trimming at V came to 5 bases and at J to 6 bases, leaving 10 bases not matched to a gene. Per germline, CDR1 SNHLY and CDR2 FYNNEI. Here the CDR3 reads CASSSRQGVGEQYF. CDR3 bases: TGTGCCAGCAGTAGCAGACAGGGTGTAGGCGAGCAGTACTTC.

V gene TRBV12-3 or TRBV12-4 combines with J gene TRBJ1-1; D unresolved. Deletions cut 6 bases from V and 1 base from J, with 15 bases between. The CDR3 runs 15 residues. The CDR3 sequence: CASRLDRLSNTEAFF. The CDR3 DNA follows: TGTGCCAGCAGATTGGACCGTTTGTCGAACACTGAAGCTTTCTTT.

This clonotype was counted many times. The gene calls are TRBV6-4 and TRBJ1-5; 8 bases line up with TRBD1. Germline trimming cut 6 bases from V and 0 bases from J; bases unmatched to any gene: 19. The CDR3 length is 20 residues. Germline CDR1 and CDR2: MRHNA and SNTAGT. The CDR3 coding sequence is TGTGCCAGCAGAGACCCTCCAGGTCGGACAGGGCCCTATAGCAATCAGCCCCAGCATTTT. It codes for CASRDPPGRTGPYSNQPQHF.

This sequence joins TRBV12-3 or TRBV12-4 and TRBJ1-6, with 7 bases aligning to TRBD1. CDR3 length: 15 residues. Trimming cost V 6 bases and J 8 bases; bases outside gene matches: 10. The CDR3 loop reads CASRYSTGFDSPLHF. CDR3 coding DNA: TGTGCCAGCAGGTATTCGACAGGGTTCGATTCACCCCTCCACTTT.

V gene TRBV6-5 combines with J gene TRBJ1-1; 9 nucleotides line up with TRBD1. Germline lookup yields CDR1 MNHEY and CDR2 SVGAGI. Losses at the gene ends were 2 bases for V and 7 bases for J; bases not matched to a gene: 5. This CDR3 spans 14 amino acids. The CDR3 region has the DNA TGTGCCAGCAGTTACGACAGGGGGGATAATGAAGCTTTCTTT. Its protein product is CASSYDRGDNEAFF.

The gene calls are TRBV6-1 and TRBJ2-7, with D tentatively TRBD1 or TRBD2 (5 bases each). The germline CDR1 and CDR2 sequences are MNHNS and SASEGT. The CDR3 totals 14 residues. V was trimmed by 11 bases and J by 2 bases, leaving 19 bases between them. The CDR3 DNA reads TGTGCCTGGAGGACCCCGGGGCCGGCCTACGAGCAGTACTTC. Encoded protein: CAWRTPGPAYEQYF.

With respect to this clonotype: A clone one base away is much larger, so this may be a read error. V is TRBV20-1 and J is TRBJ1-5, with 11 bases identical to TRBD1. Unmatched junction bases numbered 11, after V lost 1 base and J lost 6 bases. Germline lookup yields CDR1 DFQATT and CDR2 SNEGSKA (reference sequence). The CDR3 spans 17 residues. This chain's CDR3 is CSARVRDRGDIGQPQHF. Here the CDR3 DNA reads TGCAGTGCTAGAGTTCGGGACAGGGGGGATATCGGTCAGCCCCAGCATTTT.

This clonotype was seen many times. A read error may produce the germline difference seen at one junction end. CDR3 sequence reads: CASSSGDYEQYF. DNA for the CDR3: TGTGCCAGCAGCTCGGGAGACTACGAGCAGTACTTC. The chain is built from TRBV5-1 and TRBJ2-7; maybe TRBD2 (6 bases). Germline CDR1 SGHRS, CDR2 YFSETQ. The CDR3 loop spans 12 amino acids.

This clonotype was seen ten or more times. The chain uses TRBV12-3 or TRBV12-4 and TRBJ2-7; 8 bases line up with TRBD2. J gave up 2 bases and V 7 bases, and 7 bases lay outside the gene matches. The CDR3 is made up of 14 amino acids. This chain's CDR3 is CASTGPTSAYEQYF. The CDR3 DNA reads TGTGCCAGCACCGGCCCGACTAGCGCCTACGAGCAGTACTTC.

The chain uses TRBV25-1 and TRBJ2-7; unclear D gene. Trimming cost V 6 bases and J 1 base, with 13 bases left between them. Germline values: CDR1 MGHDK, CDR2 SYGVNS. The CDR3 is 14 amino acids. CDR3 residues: CASRPNGPSYEQYF. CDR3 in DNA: TGTGCCAGCAGACCTAATGGCCCATCCTACGAGCAGTACTTC.

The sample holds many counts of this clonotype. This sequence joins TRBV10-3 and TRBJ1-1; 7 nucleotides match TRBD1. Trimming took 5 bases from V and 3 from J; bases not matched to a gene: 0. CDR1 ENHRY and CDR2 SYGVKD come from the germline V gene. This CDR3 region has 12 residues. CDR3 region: CAISTGDTEAFF. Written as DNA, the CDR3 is TGTGCCATCAGTACAGGGGACACTGAAGCTTTCTTT.

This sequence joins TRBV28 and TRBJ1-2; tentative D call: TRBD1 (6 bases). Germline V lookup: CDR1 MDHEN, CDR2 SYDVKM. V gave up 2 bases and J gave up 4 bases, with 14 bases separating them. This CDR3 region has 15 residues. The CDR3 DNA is TGTGCCAGCAGTTTAGGGGGGGGACACTTCTATGGCTACACCTTC. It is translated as CASSLGGGHFYGYTF.